This T cell receptor (beta chain) comes out of a study of shared clonotypes between healthy human individuals. Turning to the study itself: The plates for each donor numbered three CD4 naive, three CD4 memory, two CD8 naive and one CD8 memory.

Free of recent acute infections or vaccinations, the donors were healthy HIV-negative adults. Method: immunoSEQ multiplex PCR; TCRdb's copy keeps in-frame clones and lacks some. The sample holds about 1.5 million clones; about 98% are singletons and the top ten take roughly 0.45%. Trimming at V came to 10 bases and at J to 1 base, leaving 5 bases not matched to a gene. This CDR3 comprises 13 residues. Per the germline V gene, CDR1 is MDHEN and CDR2 is SYDVKM. This chain connects TRBV28 to TRBJ1-1; TRBD1 matches at 8 bases. The specimen was naive CD4+ T cells sorted from blood. Subset reported: CD45RA+ positively selected. The TCR was taken from a man under 40 in good health. CDR3 bases: TGTGCCACCCAGGACAGGGCGAACACTGAAGCTTTCTTT. Translating gives CATQDRANTEAFF.